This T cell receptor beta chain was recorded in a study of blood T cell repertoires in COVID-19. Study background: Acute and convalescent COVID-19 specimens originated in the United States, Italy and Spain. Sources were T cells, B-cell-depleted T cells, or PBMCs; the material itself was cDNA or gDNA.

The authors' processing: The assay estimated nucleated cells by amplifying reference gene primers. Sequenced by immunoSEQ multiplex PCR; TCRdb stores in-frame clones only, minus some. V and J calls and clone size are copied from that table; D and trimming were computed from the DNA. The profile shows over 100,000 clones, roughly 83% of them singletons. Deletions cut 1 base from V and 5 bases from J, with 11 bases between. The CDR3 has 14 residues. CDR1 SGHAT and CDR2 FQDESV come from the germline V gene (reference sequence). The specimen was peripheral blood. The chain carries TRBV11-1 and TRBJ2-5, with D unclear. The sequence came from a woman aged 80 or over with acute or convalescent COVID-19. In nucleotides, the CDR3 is TGTGCCAGCAGCTTAGGCACGTCCAGGGAGACCCAGTACTTC. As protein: CASSLGTSRETQYF. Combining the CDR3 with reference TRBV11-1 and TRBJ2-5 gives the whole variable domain EAEVAQSPRYKITEKSQAVAFWCDPISGHATLYWYRQILGQGPELLVQFQDESVVDDSQLPKDRFSAERLKGVDSTLKIQPAELGDSAMYLCASSLGTSRETQYFGPGTRLLVL.